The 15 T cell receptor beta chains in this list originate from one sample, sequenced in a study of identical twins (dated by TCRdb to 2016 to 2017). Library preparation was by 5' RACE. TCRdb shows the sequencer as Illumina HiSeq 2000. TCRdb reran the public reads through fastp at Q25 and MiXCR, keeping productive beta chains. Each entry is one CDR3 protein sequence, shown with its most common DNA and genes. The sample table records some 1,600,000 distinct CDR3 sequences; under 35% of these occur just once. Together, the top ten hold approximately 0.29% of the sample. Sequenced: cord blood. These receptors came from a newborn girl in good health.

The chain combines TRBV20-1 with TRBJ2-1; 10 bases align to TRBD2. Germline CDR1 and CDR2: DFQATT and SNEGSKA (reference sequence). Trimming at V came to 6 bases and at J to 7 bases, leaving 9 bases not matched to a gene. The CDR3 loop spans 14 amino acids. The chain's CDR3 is CSAAQSSGGNEQFF. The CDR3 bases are TGCAGTGCGGCCCAGAGTAGCGGGGGGAATGAGCAGTTCTTC.

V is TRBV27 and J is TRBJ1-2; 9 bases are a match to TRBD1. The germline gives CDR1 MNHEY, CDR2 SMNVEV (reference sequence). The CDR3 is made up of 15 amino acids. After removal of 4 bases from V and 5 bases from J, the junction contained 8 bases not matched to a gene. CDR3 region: CASSSTGGSGYGYTF. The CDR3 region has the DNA TGTGCCAGCAGTTCCACAGGGGGCTCGGGGTATGGCTACACCTTC.

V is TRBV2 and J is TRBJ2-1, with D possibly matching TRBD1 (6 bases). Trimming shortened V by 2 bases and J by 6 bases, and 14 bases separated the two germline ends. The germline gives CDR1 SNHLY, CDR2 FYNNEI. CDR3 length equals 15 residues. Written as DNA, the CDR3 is TGTGCCAGCAGTGAAAGGACGGCCAGGGGCAATGAGCAGTTCTTC. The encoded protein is CASSERTARGNEQFF.

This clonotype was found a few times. CDR3 residues: CASSAGTGANQPQHF. The CDR3 nucleotides are TGTGCCAGCAGCGCCGGGACAGGCGCAAATCAGCCCCAGCATTTT. The chain carries TRBV9 and TRBJ1-5; TRBD1 matches 8 bases. The germline gives CDR1 SGDLS, CDR2 YYNGEE. The CDR3 is 15 residues long. Germline trimming cut 3 bases from V and 4 bases from J; bases unmatched to any gene: 6.

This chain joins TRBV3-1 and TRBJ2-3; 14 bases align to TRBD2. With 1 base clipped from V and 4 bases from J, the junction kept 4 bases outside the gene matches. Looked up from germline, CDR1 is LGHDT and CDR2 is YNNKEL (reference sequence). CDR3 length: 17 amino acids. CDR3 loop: CASSQGLAGGRADTQYF. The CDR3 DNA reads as TGTGCCAGCAGCCAAGGACTAGCGGGAGGGCGGGCAGATACGCAGTATTTT.

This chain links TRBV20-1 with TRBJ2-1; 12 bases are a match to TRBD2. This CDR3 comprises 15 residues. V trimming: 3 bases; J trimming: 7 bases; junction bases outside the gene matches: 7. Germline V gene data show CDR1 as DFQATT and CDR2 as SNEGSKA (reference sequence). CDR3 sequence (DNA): TGCAGTGCTAGGACTAGCGGGAGTCTAGGGAATGAGCAGTTCTTC. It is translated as CSARTSGSLGNEQFF.

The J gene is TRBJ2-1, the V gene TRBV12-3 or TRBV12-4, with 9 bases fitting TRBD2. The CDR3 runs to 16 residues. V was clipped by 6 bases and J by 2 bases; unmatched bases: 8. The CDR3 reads CASSRETSGPYNEQFF. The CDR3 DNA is TGTGCCAGCAGCCGTGAGACTAGCGGACCCTACAATGAGCAGTTCTTC.

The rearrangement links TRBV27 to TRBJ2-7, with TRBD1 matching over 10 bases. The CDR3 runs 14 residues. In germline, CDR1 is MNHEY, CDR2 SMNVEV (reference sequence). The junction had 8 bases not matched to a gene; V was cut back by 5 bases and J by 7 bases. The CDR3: CASSRDRGTNEQYF. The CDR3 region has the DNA TGTGCCAGCAGTCGGGACAGGGGAACCAATGAGCAGTACTTC.

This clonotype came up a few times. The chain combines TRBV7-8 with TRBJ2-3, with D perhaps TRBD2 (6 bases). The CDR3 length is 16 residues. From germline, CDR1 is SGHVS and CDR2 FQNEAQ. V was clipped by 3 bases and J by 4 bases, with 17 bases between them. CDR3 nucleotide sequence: TGTGCCAGCAGCTTTATGGCGGGATCGGTGGCAGATACGCAGTATTTT. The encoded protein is CASSFMAGSVADTQYF.

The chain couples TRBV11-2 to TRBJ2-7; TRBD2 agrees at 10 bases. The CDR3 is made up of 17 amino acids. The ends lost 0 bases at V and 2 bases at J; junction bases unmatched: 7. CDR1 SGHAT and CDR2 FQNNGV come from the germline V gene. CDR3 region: CASSLDPGTSEAYEQYF. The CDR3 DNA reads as TGTGCCAGCAGCTTAGATCCCGGGACTAGCGAAGCCTACGAGCAGTACTTC.

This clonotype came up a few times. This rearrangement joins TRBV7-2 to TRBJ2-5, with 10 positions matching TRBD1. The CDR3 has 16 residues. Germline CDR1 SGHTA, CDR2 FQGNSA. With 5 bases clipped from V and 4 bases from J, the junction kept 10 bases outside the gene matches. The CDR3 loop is CASSSQRTGGLETQYF. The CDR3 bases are TGTGCCAGCAGCAGTCAACGGACAGGGGGTTTAGAGACCCAGTACTTC.

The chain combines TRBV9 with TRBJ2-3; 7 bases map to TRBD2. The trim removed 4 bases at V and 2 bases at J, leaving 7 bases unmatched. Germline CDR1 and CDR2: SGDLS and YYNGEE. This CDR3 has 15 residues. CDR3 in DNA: TGTGCCAGCAGCCCGGGGGGACTATTCACAGATACGCAGTATTTT. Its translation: CASSPGGLFTDTQYF.

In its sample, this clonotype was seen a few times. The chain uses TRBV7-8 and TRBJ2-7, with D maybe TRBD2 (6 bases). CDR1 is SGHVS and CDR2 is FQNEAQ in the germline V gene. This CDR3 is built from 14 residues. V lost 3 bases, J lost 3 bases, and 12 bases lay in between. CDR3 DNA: TGTGCCAGCAGCTTTGCCGGGAGAAACTACGAGCAGTACTTC. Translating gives CASSFAGRNYEQYF.

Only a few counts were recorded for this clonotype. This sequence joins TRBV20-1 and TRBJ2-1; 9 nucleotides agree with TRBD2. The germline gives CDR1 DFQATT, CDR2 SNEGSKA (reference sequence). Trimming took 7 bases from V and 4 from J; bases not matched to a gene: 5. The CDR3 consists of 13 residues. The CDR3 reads CSGAGGIYNEQFF. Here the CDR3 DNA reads TGCAGTGGAGCGGGGGGAATATACAATGAGCAGTTCTTC.

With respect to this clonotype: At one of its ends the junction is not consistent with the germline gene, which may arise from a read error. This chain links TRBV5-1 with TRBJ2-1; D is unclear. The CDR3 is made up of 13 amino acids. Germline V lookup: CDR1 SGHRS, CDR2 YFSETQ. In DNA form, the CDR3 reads TGCGCCAGCAGCTTCGCAGCCTACAGTGAGCAGTTCTTC. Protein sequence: CASSFAAYSEQFF.